Reported below is one TCR beta chain. The data were obtained in a study of CD8 T cells in Susac syndrome. The CDR3 spans 11 residues. The germline V and J ends were trimmed by 8 bases and 4 bases, with 8 bases remaining between them. CDR1 is MGHDK, CDR2 SYGVNS, per germline. Random hexamers primed reverse transcription of roughly 0.5 to 1 ug RNA. Via MiXCR, TCRdb re-called the immunoSEQ multiplex PCR reads, giving one row per CDR3 protein. The sample holds roughly 140,000 distinct CDR3 sequences, approximately 94% seen once. The sequencing sample was made of CD8+ T cells from PBMCs. The chain combines TRBV25-1 with TRBJ2-5; D is unresolved. The clonotype was recovered from a human donor with multiple sclerosis. CDR3 in amino acids: CASQRVETQYF. The DNA for the CDR3 is TGTGCCAGCCAGCGTGTAGAGACCCAGTACTTC.